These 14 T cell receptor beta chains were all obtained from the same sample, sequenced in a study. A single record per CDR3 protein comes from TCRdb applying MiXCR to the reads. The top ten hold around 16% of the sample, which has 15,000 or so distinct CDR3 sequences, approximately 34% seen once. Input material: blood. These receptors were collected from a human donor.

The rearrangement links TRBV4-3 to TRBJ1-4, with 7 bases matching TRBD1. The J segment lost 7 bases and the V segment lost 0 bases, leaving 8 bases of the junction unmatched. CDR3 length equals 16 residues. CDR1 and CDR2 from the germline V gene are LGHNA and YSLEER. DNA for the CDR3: TGCGCCAGCAGCCAAGATCCGGGACAGCCTCTTGAAAAACTGTTTTTT. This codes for CASSQDPGQPLEKLFF.

CDR3 amino acids: CSACDRGPDEAFF. The CDR3 region has the DNA TGCAGTGCGTGTGACAGGGGGCCGGATGAAGCTTTCTTT. The chain employs TRBV20-1 and TRBJ1-1, with 10 bases matching TRBD1. With 6 bases clipped from V and 7 bases from J, the junction kept 8 bases outside the gene matches. Germline loops: CDR1 DFQATT, CDR2 SNEGSKA (reference sequence). The CDR3 is 13 amino acids.

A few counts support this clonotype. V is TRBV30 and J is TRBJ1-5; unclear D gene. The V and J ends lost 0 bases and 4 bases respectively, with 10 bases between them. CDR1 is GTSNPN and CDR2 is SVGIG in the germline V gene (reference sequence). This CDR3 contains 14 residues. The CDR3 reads CAWSVPPRNQPQHF. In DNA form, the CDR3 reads TGTGCCTGGAGTGTACCGCCCAGAAATCAGCCCCAGCATTTT.

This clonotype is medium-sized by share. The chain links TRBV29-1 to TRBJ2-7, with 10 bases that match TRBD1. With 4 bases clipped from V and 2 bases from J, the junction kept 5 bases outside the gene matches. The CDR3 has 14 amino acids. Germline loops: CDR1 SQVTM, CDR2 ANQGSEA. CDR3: CSVAFGTGAYEQYF. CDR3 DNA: TGCAGCGTTGCTTTTGGGACAGGGGCCTACGAGCAGTACTTC.

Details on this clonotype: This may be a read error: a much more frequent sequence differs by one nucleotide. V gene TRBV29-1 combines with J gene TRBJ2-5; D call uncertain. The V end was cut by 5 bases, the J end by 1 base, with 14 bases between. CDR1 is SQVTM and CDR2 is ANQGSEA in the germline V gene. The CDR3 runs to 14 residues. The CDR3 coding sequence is TGCAGCGTTTCTCTTTTCAGTTCCCAAGAGACCCAGTACTTC. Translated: CSVSLFSSQETQYF.

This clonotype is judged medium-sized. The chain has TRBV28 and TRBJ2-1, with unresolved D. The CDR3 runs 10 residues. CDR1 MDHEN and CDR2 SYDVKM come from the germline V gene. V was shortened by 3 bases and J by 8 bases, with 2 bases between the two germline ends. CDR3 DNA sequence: TGTGCCAGCAGTTTGTATGAGCAGTTCTTC. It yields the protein CASSLYEQFF.

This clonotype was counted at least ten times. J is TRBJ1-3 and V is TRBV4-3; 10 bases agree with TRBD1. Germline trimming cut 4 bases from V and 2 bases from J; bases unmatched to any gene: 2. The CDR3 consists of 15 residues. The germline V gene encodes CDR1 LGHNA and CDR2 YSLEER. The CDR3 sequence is CASSLDRGPGNTIYF. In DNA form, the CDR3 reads TGCGCCAGCAGCCTCGACAGGGGGCCTGGAAACACCATATATTTT.

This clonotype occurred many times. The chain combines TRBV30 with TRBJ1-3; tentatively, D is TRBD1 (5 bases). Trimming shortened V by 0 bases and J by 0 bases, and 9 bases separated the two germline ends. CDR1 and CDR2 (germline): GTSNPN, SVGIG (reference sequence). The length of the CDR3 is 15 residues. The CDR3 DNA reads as TGTGCCTGGAGTGTACCAGGGAACTCTGGAAACACCATATATTTT. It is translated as CAWSVPGNSGNTIYF. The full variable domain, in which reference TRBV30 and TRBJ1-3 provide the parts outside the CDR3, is SQTIHQWPATLVQPVGSPLSLECTVEGTSNPNLYWYRQAAGRGLQLLFYSVGIGQISSEVPQNLSASRPQDRQFILSSKKLLLSDSGFYLCAWSVPGNSGNTIYFGEGSWLTVV.

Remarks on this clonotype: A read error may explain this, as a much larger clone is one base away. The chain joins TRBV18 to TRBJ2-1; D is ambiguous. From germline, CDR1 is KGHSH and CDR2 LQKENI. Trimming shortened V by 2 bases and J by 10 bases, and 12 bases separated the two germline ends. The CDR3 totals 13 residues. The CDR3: CASSPDRAREQFF. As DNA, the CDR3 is TGTGCCAGCTCACCAGATAGGGCAAGGGAGCAGTTCTTC.

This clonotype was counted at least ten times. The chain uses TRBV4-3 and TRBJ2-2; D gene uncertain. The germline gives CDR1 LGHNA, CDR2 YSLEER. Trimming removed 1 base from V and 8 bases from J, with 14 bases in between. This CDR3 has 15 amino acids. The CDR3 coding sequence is TGCGCCAGCAGCCAAGTGAGCTTCGGCTTGGGGGAGCTGTTTTTT. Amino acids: CASSQVSFGLGELFF.

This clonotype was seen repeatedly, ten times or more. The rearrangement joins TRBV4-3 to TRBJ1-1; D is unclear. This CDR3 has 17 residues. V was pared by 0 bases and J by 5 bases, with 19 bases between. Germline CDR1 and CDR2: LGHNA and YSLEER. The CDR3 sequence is CASSQDTIRPETTEAFF. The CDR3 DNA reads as TGCGCCAGCAGCCAAGATACAATCAGGCCCGAGACGACTGAAGCTTTCTTT.

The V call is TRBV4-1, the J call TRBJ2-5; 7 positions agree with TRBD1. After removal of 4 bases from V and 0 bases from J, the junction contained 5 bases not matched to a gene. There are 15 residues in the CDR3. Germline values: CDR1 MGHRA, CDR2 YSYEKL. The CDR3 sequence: CASSRGGRDQETQYF. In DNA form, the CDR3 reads TGCGCCAGCAGCCGAGGGGGCCGTGACCAAGAGACCCAGTACTTC.

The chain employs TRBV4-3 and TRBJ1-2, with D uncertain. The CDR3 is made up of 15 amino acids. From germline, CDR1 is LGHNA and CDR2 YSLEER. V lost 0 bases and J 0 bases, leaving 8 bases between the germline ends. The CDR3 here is CASSQEIGPNYGYTF. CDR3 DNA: TGCGCCAGCAGCCAAGAGATAGGACCTAACTATGGCTACACCTTC.

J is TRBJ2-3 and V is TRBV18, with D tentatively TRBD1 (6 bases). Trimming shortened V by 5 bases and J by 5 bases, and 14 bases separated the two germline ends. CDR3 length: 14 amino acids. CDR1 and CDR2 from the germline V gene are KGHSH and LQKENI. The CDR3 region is CASSSLGQRDTQYF. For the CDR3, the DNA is TGTGCCAGCTCATCCCTAGGACAGCGAGATACGCAGTATTTT.